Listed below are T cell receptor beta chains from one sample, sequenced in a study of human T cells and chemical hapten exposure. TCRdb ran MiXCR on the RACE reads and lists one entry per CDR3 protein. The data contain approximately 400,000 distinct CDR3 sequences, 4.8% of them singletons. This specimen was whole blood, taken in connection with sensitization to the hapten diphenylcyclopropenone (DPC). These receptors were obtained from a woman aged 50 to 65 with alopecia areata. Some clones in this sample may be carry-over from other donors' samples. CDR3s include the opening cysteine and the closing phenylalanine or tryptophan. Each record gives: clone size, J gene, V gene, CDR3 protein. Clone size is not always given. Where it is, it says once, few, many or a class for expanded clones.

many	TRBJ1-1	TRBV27	CASSSIETGPLNTEAFF
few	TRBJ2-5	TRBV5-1	CASSSGQGTETQYF
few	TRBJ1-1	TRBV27	CATRQGAAEAFF
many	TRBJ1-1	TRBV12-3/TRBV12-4	CASTHPTRTTEAFF
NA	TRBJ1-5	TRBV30	CAWSQQLNQPQHF
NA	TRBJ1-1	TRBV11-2	CASSLGRQPNTEAFF
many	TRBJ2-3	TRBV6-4	CASSDSTEGGTDTQYF
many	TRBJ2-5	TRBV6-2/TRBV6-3	CASSYFEVETQYF
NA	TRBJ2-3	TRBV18	CASSPISGRRDTQYF
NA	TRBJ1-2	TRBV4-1	CASSQDARGYTF
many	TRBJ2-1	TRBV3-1	CASSQDVGVHNEQFF
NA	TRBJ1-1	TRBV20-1	CSAGGQNTEAFF
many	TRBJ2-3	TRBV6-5	CASRRRGPDDTQYF
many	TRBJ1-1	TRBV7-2	CASSLMDRKAFF
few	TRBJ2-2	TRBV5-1	CASSLESGPSTGELFF
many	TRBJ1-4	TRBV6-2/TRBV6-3	CASSYPRDRPNEKLFF
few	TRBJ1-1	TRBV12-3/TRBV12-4	CASTLGGQRTEAFF
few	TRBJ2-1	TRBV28	CASSPGLGGSYNEQFF
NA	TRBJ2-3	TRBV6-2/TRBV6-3	CASILRGRHTDTQYF
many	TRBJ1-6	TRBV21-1	CASSRDRGTMNSPLHF
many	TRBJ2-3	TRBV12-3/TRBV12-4	CASSFGGTSTDTQYF
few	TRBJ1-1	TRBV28	CASSQDLREAFF
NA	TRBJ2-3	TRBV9	CASSFTQGSTDTQYF
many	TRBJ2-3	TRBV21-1	CASSPRGIAGGDGFCSKPDTQYF
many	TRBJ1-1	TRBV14	CASSQDLGTRTEAFF
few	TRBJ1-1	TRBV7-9	CASSPGTNLFEAFF
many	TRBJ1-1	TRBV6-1	CASRVGAADTEAFF
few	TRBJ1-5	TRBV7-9	CASSLGARGEGPQHF
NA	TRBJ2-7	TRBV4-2	CASRGKGREQYF
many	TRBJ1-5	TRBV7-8	CASRSGQTNQPQHF
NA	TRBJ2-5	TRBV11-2	CASSSPRALFSGETQYF
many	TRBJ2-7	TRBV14	CASSQRPPRDDSYEQYF
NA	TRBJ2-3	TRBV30	CAWTLAGGPTDTQYF
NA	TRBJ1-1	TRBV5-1	CASSRDRAYTEAFF
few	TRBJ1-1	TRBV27	CASSLSGQGVTEAFF
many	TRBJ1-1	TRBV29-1	CSAIRPSSNTEAFF
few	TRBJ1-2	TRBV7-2	CACPQTVGDYGYTF
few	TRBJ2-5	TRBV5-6	CASSEASRGSSETQYF
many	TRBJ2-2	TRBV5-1	CASSSYQDTGELFF
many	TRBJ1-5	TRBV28	CASSEQTGSYQPQHF
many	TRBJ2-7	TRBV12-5	CASGFAGQGAAEQYF
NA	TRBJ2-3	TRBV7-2	CASSLAGMADTQYF
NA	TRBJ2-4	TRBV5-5	CASSLGLAGGRAKNIQYF
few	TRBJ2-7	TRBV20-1	CSASGGSTYEQYF
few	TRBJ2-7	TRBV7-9	CASSLEGERGKQYF
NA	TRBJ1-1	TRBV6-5	CASRVFGQGNTEAFF
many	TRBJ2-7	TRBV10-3	CATFEGEQYF
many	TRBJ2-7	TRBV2	CASTQEGQGYEQYF
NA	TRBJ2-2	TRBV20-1	CSARAKTSEGGELFF
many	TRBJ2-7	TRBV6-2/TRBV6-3	CASQDRGVGEQYF
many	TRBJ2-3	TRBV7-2	CASSPRGDSTDTQYF
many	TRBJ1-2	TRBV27	CASSPGQSNYGYTF
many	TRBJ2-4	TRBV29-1	CSVEDPIAKNIQYF
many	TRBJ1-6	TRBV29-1	CSVSAGTNSPLHF
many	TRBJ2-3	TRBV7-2	CASSYQGAGTDTQYF
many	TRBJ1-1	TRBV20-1	CSAIRDTEAFF
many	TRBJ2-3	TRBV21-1	CASSNSRMTGGTDTQYF
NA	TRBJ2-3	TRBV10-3	CAIREDARGDTQYF
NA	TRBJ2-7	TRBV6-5	CASSPTGITYEQYF